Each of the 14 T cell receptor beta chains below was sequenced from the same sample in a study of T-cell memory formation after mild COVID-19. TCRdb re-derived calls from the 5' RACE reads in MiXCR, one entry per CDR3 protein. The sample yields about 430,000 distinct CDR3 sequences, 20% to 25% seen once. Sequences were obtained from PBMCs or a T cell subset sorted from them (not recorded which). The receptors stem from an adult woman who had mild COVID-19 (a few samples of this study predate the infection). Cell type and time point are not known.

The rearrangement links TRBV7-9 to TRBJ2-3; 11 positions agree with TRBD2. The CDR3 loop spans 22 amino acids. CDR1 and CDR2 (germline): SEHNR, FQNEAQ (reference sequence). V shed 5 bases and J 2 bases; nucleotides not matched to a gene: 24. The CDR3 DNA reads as TGTGCCAGCAGCGACGGGTTAGCGGGGGGGCCCACGCCCGGGACCTACACAGATACGCAGTATTTT. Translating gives CASSDGLAGGPTPGTYTDTQYF.

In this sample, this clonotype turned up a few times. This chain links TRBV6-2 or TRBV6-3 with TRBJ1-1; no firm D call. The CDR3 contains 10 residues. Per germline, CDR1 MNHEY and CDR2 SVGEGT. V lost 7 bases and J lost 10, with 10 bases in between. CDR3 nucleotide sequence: TGTGCCAGCACGGGTCGCAGAGCTTTCTTT. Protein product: CASTGRRAFF.

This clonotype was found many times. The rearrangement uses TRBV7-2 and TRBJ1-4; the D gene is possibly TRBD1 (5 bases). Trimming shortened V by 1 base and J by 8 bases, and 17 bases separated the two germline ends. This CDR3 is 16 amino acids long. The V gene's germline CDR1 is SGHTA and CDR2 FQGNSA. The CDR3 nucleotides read TGTGCCAGCAGCTTAGGAGGGGCAGGGTCTGGGGAAAAACTGTTTTTT. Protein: CASSLGGAGSGEKLFF.

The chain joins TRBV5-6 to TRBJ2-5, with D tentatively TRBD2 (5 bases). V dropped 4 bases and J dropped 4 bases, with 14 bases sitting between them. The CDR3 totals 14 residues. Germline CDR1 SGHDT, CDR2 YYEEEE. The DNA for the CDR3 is TGTGCCAGCAGCCAAATCGGGGTGCGAGAGACCCAGTACTTC. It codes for CASSQIGVRETQYF.

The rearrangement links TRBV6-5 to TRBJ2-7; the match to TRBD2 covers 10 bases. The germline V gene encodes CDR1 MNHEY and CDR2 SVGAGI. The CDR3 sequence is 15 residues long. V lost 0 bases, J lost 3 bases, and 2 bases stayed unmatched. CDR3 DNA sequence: TGTGCCAGCAGTTACTCCACTAGCGGGGTCTACGAGCAGTACTTC. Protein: CASSYSTSGVYEQYF.

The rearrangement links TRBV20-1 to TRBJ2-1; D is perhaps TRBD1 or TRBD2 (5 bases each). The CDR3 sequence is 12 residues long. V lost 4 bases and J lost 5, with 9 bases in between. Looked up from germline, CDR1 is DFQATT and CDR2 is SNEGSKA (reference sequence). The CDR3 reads CSATRGNNEQFF. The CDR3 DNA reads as TGCAGTGCTACCCGGGGCAACAATGAGCAGTTCTTC.

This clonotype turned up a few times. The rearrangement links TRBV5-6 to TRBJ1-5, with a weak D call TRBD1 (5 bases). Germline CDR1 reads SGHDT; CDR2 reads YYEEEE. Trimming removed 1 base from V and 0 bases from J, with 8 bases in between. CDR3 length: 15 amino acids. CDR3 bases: TGTGCCAGCAGCTTGAGGGGATCTAGCAATCAGCCCCAGCATTTT. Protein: CASSLRGSSNQPQHF.

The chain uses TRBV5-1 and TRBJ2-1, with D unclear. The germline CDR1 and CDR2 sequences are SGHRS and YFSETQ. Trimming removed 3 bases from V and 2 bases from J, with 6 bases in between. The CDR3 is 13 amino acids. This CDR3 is CASSSETYNEQFF. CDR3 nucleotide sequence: TGCGCCAGCAGCTCCGAGACCTACAATGAGCAGTTCTTC.

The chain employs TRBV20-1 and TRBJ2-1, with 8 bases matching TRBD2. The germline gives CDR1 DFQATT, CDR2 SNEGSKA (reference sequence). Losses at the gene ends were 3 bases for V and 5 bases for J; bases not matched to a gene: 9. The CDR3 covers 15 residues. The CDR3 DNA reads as TGCAGTGCTAGGGACGGGGGGGGCAGGGACAATGAGCAGTTCTTC. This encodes CSARDGGGRDNEQFF.

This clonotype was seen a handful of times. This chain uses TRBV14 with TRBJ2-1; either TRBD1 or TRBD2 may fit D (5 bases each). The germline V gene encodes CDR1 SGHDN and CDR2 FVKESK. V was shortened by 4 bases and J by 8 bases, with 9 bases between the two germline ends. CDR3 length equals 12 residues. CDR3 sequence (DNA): TGTGCCAGCAGCCCCTGGGGGTATGAGCAGTTCTTC. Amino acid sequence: CASSPWGYEQFF. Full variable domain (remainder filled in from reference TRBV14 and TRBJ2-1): EAGVTQFPSHSVIEKGQTVTLRCDPISGHDNLYWYRRVMGKEIKFLLHFVKESKQDESGMPNNRFLAERTGGTYSTLKVQPAELEDSGVYFCASSPWGYEQFFGPGTRLTVL.

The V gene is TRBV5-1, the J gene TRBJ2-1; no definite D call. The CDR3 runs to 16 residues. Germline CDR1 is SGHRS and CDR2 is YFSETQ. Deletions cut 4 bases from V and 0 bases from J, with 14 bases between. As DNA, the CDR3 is TGCGCCAGCAGCCCCCGGGCCCAGAGCTCCTACAATGAGCAGTTCTTC. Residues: CASSPRAQSSYNEQFF.

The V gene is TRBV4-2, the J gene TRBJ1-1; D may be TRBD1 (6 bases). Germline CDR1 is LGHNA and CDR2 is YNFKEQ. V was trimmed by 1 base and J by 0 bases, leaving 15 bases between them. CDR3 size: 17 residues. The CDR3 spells CASSQAYRESMNTEAFF. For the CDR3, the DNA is TGTGCCAGCAGCCAAGCCTACAGGGAAAGTATGAACACTGAAGCTTTCTTT.

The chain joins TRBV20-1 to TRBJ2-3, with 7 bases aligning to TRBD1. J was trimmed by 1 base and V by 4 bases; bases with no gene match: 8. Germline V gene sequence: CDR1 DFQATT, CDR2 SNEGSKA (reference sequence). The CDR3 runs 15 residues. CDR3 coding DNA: TGCAGTGCTACTCGACAGGGCCCCGGCACAGATACGCAGTATTTT. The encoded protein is CSATRQGPGTDTQYF.

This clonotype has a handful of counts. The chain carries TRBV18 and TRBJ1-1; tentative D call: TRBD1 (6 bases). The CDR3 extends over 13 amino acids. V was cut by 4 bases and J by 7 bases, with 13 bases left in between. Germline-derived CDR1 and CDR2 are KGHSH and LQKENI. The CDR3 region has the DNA TGTGCCAGCTCACAACAGGGCGCCCATGAAGCTTTCTTT. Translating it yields CASSQQGAHEAFF. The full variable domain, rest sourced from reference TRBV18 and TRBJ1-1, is NAGVMQNPRHLVRRRGQEARLRCSPMKGHSHVYWYRQLPEEGLKFMVYLQKENIIDESGMPKERFSAEFPKEGPSILRIQQVVRGDSAAYFCASSQQGAHEAFFGQGTRLTVV.